In this sample, the clone carrying this T cell receptor beta chain turned up a few times. Germline CDR1 and CDR2: SGHRS and YFSETQ. V was shortened by 2 bases and J by 1 base, with 17 bases between the two germline ends. The CDR3 runs 17 residues. The record originates from a study of T cells after yellow fever vaccination. MiXCR, applied by TCRdb to the 5' RACE reads, yields one record per CDR3 protein. This table holds some 120,000 distinct CDR3 sequences, roughly 15% found once. This chain uses TRBV5-1 with TRBJ2-3, with D possibly matching TRBD1 (6 bases). This clonotype was sampled from a man between 18 and 35 years old who received the YFV17D yellow fever vaccine. Source: CD8+ T cells sorted from PBMCs, taken 5 days after the yellow fever booster vaccination. For the CDR3, the DNA is TGCGCCAGCAGCTTACCCAGTGGACAGACTCGCACAGATACGCAGTATTTT. Translating it yields CASSLPSGQTRTDTQYF.